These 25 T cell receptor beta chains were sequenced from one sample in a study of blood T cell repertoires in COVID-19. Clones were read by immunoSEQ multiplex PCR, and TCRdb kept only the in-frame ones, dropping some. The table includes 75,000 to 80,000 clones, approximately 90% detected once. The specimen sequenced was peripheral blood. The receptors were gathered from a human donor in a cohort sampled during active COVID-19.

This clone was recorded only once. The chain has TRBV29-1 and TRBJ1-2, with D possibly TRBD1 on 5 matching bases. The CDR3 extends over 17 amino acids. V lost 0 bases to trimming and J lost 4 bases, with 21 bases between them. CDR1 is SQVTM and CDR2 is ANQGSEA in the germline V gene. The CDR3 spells CSVEDSAGLTWGYGYTF. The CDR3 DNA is TGCAGCGTTGAAGATTCGGCAGGGTTGACGTGGGGCTATGGCTACACCTTC.

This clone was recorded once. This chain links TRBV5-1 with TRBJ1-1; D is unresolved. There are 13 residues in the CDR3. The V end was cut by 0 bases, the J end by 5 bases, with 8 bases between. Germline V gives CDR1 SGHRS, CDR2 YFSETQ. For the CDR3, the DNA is TGCGCCAGCAGCTTGGGGGCAAGGACTGAAGCTTTCTTT. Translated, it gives CASSLGARTEAFF. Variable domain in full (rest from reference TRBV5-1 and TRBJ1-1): KAGVTQTPRYLIKTRGQQVTLSCSPISGHRSVSWYQQTPGQGLQFLFEYFSETQRNKGNFPGRFSGRQFSNSRSEMNVSTLELGDSALYLCASSLGARTEAFFGQGTRLTVV.

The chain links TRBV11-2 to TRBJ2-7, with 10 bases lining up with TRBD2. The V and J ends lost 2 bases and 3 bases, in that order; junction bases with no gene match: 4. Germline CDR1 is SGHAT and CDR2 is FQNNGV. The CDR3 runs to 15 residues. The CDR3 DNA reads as TGTGCCAGCAGCTTAAGTAGCGGGGGGATCTACGAGCAGTACTTC. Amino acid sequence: CASSLSSGGIYEQYF.

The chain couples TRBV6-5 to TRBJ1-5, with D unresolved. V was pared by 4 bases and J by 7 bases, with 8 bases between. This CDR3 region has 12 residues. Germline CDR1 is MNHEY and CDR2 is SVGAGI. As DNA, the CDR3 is TGTGCCAGCAGTTCCGCGGGGCAGCCCCAGCATTTT. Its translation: CASSSAGQPQHF.

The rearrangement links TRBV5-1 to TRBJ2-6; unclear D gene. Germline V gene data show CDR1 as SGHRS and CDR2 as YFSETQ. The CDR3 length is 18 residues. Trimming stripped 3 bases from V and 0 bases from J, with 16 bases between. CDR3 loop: CASSSNSGRYSGANVLTF. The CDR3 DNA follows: TGCGCCAGCAGCTCAAACAGTGGCCGTTACTCTGGGGCCAACGTCCTGACTTTC.

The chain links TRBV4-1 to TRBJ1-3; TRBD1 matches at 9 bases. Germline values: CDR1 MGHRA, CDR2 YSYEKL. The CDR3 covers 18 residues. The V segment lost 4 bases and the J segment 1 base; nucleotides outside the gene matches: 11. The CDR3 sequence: CASSLQGARYSSGNTIYF. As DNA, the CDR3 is TGCGCCAGCAGCCTACAGGGGGCGCGGTACTCATCTGGAAACACCATATATTTT.

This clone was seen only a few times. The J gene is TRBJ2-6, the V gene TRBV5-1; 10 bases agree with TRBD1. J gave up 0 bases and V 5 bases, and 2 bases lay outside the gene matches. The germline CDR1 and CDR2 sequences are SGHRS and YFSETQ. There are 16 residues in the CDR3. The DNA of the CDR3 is TGCGCCAGCAGTTGGACAGGGGGCTCTGGGGCCAACGTCCTGACTTTC. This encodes CASSWTGGSGANVLTF.

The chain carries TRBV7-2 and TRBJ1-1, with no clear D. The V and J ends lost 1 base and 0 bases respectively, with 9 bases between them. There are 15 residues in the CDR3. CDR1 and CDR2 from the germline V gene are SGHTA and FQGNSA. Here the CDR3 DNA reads TGTGCCAGCAGCTTAGTCACGGGTGTGAACACTGAAGCTTTCTTT. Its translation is CASSLVTGVNTEAFF.

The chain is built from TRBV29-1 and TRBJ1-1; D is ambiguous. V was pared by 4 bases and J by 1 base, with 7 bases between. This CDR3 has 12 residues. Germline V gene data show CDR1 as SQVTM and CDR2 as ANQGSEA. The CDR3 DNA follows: TGCAGCGTTGTACAATCGAACACTGAAGCTTTCTTT. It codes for CSVVQSNTEAFF. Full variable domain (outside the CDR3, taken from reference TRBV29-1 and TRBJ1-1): SAVISQKPSRDICQRGTSLTIQCQVDSQVTMMFWYRQQPGQSLTLIATANQGSEATYESGFVIDKFPISRPNLTFSTLTVSNMSPEDSSIYLCSVVQSNTEAFFGQGTRLTVV.

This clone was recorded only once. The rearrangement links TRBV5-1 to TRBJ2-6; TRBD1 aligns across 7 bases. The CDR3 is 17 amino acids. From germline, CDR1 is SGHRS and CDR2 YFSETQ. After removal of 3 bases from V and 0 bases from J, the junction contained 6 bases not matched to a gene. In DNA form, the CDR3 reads TGCGCCAGCAGCTGGGCCCCAGGGGGCTCTGGGGCCAACGTCCTGACTTTC. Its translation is CASSWAPGGSGANVLTF.

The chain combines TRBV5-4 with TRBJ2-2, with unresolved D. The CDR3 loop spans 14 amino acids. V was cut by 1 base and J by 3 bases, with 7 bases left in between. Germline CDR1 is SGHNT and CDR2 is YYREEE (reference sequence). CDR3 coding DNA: TGTGCCAGCAGCTTGTACAGTCACACCGGGGAGCTGTTTTTT. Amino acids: CASSLYSHTGELFF.

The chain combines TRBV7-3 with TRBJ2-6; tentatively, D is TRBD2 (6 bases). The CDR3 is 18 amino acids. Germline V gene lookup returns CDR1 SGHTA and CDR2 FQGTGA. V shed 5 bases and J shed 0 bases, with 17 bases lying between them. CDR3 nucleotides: TGTGCCAGCAGCCCGCGCGGGGCAGTAAGCTCTGGGGCCAACGTCCTGACTTTC. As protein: CASSPRGAVSSGANVLTF.

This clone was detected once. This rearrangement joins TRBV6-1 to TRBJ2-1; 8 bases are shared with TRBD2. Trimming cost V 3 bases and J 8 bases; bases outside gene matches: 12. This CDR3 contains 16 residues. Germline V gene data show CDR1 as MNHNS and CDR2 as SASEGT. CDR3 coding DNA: TGTGCCAGCAGTGAGAAGATAGCGGGGTTTGGGGATGAGCAGTTCTTC. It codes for CASSEKIAGFGDEQFF.

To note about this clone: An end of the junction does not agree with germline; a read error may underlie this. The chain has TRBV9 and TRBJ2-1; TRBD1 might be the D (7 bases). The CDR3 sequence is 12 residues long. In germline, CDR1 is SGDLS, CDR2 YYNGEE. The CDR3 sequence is CASSGGTVGLIF. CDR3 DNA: TGTGCCAGCAGCGGCGGGACAGTAGGACTGATCTTC. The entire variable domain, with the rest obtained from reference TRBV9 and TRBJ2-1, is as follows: DSGVTQTPKHLITATGQRVTLRCSPRSGDLSVYWYQQSLDQGLQFLIQYYNGEERAKGNILERFSAQQFPDLHSELNLSSLELGDSALYFCASSGGTVGLIFGPGTRLTVL.

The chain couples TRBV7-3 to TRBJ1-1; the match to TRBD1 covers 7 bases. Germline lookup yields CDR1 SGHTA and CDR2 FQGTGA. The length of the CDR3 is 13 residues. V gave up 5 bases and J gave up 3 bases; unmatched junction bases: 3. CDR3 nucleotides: TGTGCCAGCAGCAGGGACAGTGACACTGAAGCTTTCTTT. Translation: CASSRDSDTEAFF.

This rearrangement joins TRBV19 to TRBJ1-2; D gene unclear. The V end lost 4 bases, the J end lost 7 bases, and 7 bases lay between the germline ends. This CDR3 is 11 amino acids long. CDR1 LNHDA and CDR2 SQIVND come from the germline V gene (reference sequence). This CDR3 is CASSTGIGYTF. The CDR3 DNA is TGTGCCAGTAGTACGGGGATTGGCTACACCTTC. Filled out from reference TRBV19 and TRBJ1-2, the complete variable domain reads DGGITQSPKYLFRKEGQNVTLSCEQNLNHDAMYWYRQDPGQGLRLIYYSQIVNDFQKGDIAEGYSVSREKKESFPLTVTSAQKNPTAFYLCASSTGIGYTFGSGTRLTVV.

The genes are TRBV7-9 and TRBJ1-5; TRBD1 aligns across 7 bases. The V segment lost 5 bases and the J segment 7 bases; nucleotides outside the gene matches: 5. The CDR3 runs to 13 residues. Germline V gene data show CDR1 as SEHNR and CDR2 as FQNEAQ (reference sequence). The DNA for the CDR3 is TGTGCCAGCAGCCGGGACAGAGTACAGCCCCAGCATTTT. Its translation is CASSRDRVQPQHF. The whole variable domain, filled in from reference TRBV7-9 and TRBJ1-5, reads DTGVSQNPRHKITKRGQNVTFRCDPISEHNRLYWYRQTLGQGPEFLTYFQNEAQLEKSRLLSDRFSAERPKGSFSTLEIQRTEQGDSAMYLCASSRDRVQPQHFGDGTRLSIL.

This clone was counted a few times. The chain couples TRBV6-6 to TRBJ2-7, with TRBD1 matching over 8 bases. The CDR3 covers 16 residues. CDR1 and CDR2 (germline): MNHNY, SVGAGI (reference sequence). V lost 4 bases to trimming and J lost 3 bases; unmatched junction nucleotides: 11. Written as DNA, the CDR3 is TGTGCCAGCAGTTCGGCTGCCGGGACAGGAAACTACGAGCAGTACTTC. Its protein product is CASSSAAGTGNYEQYF.

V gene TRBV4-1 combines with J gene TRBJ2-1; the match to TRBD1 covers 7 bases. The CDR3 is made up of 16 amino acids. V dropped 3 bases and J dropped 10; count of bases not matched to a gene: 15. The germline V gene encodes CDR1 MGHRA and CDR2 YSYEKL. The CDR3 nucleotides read TGCGCCAGCAGCCAGGACGACAGGGCCCGAATTGGGGAGCAGTTCTTC. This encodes CASSQDDRARIGEQFF.

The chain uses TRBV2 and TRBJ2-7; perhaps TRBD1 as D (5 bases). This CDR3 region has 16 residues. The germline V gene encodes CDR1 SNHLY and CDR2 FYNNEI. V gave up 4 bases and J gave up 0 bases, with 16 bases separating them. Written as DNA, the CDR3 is TGTGCCAGCAGTGTGGGCAGGGCCGCTAGCTCCTACGAGCAGTACTTC. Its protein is CASSVGRAASSYEQYF.

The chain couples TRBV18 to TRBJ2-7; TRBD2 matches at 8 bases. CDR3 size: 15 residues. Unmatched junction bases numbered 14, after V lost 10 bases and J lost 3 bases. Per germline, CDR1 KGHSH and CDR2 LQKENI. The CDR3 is CATPSGGRTYYEQYF. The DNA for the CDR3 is TGTGCCACCCCGAGCGGCGGGAGGACTTACTACGAGCAGTACTTC.

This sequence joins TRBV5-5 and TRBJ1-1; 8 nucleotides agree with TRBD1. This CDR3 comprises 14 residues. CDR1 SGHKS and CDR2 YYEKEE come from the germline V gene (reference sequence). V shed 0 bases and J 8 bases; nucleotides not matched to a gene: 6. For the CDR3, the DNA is TGTGCCAGCAGCTTGGAGATGAACAGGGGGGAAGCTTTCTTT. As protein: CASSLEMNRGEAFF.

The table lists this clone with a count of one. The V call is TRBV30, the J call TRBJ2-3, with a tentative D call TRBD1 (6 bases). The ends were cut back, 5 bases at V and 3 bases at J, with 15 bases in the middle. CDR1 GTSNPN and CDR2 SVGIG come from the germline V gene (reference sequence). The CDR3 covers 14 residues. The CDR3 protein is CAWGGPRGTDTQYF. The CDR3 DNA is TGTGCCTGGGGGGGCCCTAGGGGGACAGATACGCAGTATTTT.

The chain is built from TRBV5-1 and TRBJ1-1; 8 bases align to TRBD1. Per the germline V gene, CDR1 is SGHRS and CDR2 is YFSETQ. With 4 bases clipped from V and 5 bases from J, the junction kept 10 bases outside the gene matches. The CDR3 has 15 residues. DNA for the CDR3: TGCGCCAGCAGCGCAAGGGCGACAGGGGTTACTGAAGCTTTCTTT. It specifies CASSARATGVTEAFF. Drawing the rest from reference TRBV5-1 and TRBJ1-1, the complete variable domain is KAGVTQTPRYLIKTRGQQVTLSCSPISGHRSVSWYQQTPGQGLQFLFEYFSETQRNKGNFPGRFSGRQFSNSRSEMNVSTLELGDSALYLCASSARATGVTEAFFGQGTRLTVV.

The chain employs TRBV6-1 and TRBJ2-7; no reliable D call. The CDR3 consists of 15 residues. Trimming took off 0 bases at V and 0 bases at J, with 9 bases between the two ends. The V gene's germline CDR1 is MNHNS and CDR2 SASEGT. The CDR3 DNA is TGTGCCAGCAGTGAAGCCACAGCCCCCTCCTACGAGCAGTACTTC. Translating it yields CASSEATAPSYEQYF.